This is a list of T cell receptor beta chains from one sample in a study of T cell clonotyping in hematopoietic cell transplantation. Clones were read by immunoSEQ multiplex PCR, and TCRdb kept only the in-frame ones, dropping some. The table has approximately 6,600 clones, under 98% seen once. The sequencing used peripheral blood mononuclear cells, collected before stem cell transplant. These receptors all stem from a man aged 70 or older with acute myeloid leukemia. Some clones in this sample may be carry-over from other donors' samples. Both conserved end residues are part of each CDR3. A D gene is named only where the DNA matches it firmly. Rows may omit the clone size; those that give it use once, few, many or a size class.

>TRBV19|-|TRBJ1-4|-
TGTGCCAGTAGTATGAATGGGGAAAAACTGTTTTTT
CASSMNGEKLFF
>TRBV6-5|-|TRBJ1-2|-
TGTGCCAGCAGTTCGTACAGGAACTATGGCTACACCTTC
CASSSYRNYGYTF
>TRBV6-5|-|TRBJ2-7|-
TGTGCCAGCAGCCCGTCCCCTTCCTACGAGCAGTACTTC
CASSPSPSYEQYF
>TRBV19|-|TRBJ2-5|TRBD1
TGTGCCAGTAGTCTCGGACAGGGGTTCATCGAGACCCAGTACTTC
CASSLGQGFIETQYF
>TRBV28|-|TRBJ2-2|-
TGTGCCAGCAGTTTTTCCGGGGAGCTGTTTTTT
CASSFSGELFF
>TRBV6-1|-|TRBJ1-5|-
TGTGCCAGCAGCGACGAGGTGGGGAATCAGCCCCAGCATTTT
CASSDEVGNQPQHF
>TRBV19|-|TRBJ1-2|TRBD1
TGTGCCAGTCTATTAACCGGGACAGGCCGAGCTAACTATGGCTACACCTTC
CASLLTGTGRANYGYTF
>TRBV7-2|-|TRBJ2-2|TRBD2
TGTGCCAGCAGCTGGGGACTAGCGGGAGGGACGACCGGGGAGCTGTTTTTT
CASSWGLAGGTTGELFF
>TRBV7-6|-|TRBJ2-2|-
TGTGCCAGCAGCTTAGGGGCAGTTCGTAACACCGGGGAGCTGTTTTTT
CASSLGAVRNTGELFF
>TRBV6-6|-|TRBJ1-3|-
TGTGCCAGCAGGGTTGGGTCTATGGGCAGGAACACCATATATTTT
CASRVGSMGRNTIYF
>TRBV29-1|-|TRBJ1-1|-
TGCAGCGTTGAAGCGGGTCTTGAAGCTTTCTTT
CSVEAGLEAFF
>TRBV19|-|TRBJ1-5|-
TGTGCCAGTAGTATCGCACCCAATTCGGGCAATCAGCCCCAGCATTTT
CASSIAPNSGNQPQHF
>TRBV7-2|-|TRBJ2-3|-
TGTGCCAGCAGCTTAGAGTCGCGCCCCACAGATACGCAGTATTTT
CASSLESRPTDTQYF
>TRBV5-1|-|TRBJ2-3|TRBD2
TGCGCCAGCAGCTTGGTGGGACTAGCGGATCGCACAGATACGCAGTATTTT
CASSLVGLADRTDTQYF
>TRBV7-9|-|TRBJ1-2|TRBD1
TGTGCCAGCAGCCCGTCGGACAGGGTTCGAGGCTACACCTTC
CASSPSDRVRGYTF
>TRBV6-1|-|TRBJ1-2|-
TGTGCCAGCTCAATTTCGGGTTCTGGCTACACCTTC
CASSISGSGYTF
>TRBV6-5|-|TRBJ1-5|-
TGTGCCAGCAGTTACTCGACGGGGGGCAATCAGCCCCAGCATTTT
CASSYSTGGNQPQHF
>TRBV7-9|-|TRBJ1-4|-
TGTGCCAGCAGCCCACGTGGGAATGAAAAACTGTTTTTT
CASSPRGNEKLFF
>TRBV4-2|-|TRBJ1-4|TRBD1
TGTGCCAGCAGCCAAGCAGGGGGTGGGGAAAAACTGTTTTTT
CASSQAGGGEKLFF
>TRBV7-2|-|TRBJ2-7|-
TGTGCCAGCAACCAGGAGGGAGTAAATTTCGAGCAGTACTTC
CASNQEGVNFEQYF
>TRBV23-1|-|TRBJ1-2|-
TGCGCCAGCAGTCATTACGACCGGGTTGGCTACACCTTC
CASSHYDRVGYTF
>TRBV9|-|TRBJ1-6|-
TGTGCCAGCAGCGCCCGACCTAATTCACCCCTCCACTTT
CASSARPNSPLHF
>TRBV2|-|TRBJ1-6|TRBD1
TGTGCCTCAACTGGGGACAGGAATTCACCCCTCCACTTT
CASTGDRNSPLHF
>TRBV7-2|once|TRBJ1-1|-
TGTGCCAGCAGCGTAGGGGAGGGGACTGAAGCTTTCTTT
CASSVGEGTEAFF
>TRBV6-5|few|TRBJ1-1|-
TGTGCCAGCAGTTACTCGGGGTTCACTGAAGCTTTCTTT
CASSYSGFTEAFF
>TRBV30|-|TRBJ1-1|-
TGTGCCTGGAGTGTAAGTGCGGATAGGGTTTTCTTT
CAWSVSADRVFF
>TRBV30|-|TRBJ1-6|TRBD1
TGTGCCTGGATCTACAGGGGTTATAATTCACCCCTCCACTTT
CAWIYRGYNSPLHF
>TRBV2|-|TRBJ2-3|TRBD1
TGTGCCAGCAGCGGTGACAGGGGGCCCACAGATACGCAGTATTTT
CASSGDRGPTDTQYF
>TRBV11-2|-|TRBJ1-1|-
TGTGCCAGCAGCTTCAGCGACGATGGCACTGAAGCTTTCTTT
CASSFSDDGTEAFF
>TRBV14|-|TRBJ1-1|TRBD1
TGTGCCAGCAGCCAAGTCGGGGACAGGGGAGCTTTCTTT
CASSQVGDRGAFF